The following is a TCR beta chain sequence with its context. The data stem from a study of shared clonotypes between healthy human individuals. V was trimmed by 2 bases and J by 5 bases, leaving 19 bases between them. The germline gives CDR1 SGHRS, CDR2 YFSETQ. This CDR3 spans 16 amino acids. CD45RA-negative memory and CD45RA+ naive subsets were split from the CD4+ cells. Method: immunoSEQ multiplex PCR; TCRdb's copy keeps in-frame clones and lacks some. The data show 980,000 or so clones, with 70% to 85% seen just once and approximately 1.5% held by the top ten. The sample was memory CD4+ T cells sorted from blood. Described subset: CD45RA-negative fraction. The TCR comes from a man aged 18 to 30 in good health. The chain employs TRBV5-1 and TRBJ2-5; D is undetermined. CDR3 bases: TGCGCCAGCAGCTTAGAACCCCGGGCGGCTTTGGAGACCCAGTACTTC. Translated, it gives CASSLEPRAALETQYF.